This T cell receptor (beta chain) was identified in a study of vaccination and CD4 T cells after COVID-19. About the study: Median time from second vaccine dose to sampling was around 72 days (14 to 241). Overlapping SARS-CoV-2, HCoV-NL63, HCoV-OC43 and HCoV-229E spike peptides were used to stimulate cells. Study-level points and caveats: Researchers report that a median roughly 86% of reactive clones in convalescent patients surfaced only post-vaccination.

The CDR3 loop spans 12 amino acids. The trim removed 8 bases at V and 3 bases at J, leaving 1 base unmatched. Germline CDR1 reads MGHRA; CDR2 reads YSYEKL. Cultured CD4+ T cell DNA was sequenced using the Oncomine TCR Beta short-read assay. Scientists extracted genomic DNA from CD4+ T cells grown in culture. TCRdb reprocessed the PCR reads with MiXCR, giving one entry per CDR3 protein. The table includes about 9,900 distinct CDR3 sequences, 34% detected once. For this clonotype: The antigen remains undetermined.

As to treatment: roughly ten-day PBMC culture with coronavirus spike peptide pools or control peptides (ViraFEST assay). Pre-COVID-19 pandemic sampling (2011-2018) yielded the unexposed donor's CD4+ T cells. Sequences were obtained from CD4+ T cells from blood, cultured in vitro. The sequence was obtained from a human donor in good health. The chain employs TRBV4-1 and TRBJ1-1, with 9 positions matching TRBD1. Here the CDR3 DNA reads TGCGCCAGCCGGGACAGGGACACTGAAGCTTTCTTT. This translates into CASRDRDTEAFF.